One and the same sample provided the 25 T cell receptor beta chains below, sequenced in a study of blood T cell repertoires in COVID-19. Repertoires were generated with immunoSEQ multiplex PCR, while TCRdb's copy carries only in-frame clones and drops some. The repertoire has about 210,000 clones, about 78% of them found once; the top ten carry about 7%. The sample consisted of peripheral blood. The receptors were gathered from an older woman with acute or convalescent COVID-19.

The V call is TRBV6-5, the J call TRBJ2-2; 10 nucleotides align to TRBD1. The CDR3 length is 15 residues. The V gene's germline CDR1 is MNHEY and CDR2 SVGAGI. V was pared by 6 bases and J by 4 bases, with 5 bases of the junction left unmatched. The CDR3 loop reads CASRTGGAGTGELFF. The CDR3 coding sequence is TGTGCCAGCAGGACAGGGGGCGCCGGCACCGGGGAGCTGTTTTTT.

This clone is a singleton in its sample. The chain has TRBV20-1 and TRBJ2-3; D is perhaps TRBD2 (5 bases). This CDR3 contains 14 residues. The germline gives CDR1 DFQATT, CDR2 SNEGSKA (reference sequence). Trimming stripped 3 bases from V and 2 bases from J, with 12 bases between. The CDR3 coding sequence is TGCAGTGCTAGTACGGGGTACCCCACAGATACGCAGTATTTT. Protein sequence: CSASTGYPTDTQYF.

This chain links TRBV7-2 with TRBJ1-2; 8 bases map to TRBD1. The germline V gene encodes CDR1 SGHTA and CDR2 FQGNSA. There are 14 residues in the CDR3. V was pared by 5 bases and J by 6 bases, with 8 bases of the junction left unmatched. The CDR3 sequence: CASSPGTGYHGYTF. DNA of the CDR3: TGTGCCAGCAGCCCAGGGACAGGATATCATGGCTACACCTTC.

The chain has TRBV24-1 and TRBJ2-2; D gene uncertain. The CDR3 length is 13 residues. Germline CDR1 is KGHDR and CDR2 is SFDVKD. Trimming removed 5 bases from V and 4 bases from J, with 7 bases in between. In nucleotides, the CDR3 is TGTGCCACCAGTGTAAGGAGCACCGGGGAGCTGTTTTTT. It encodes CATSVRSTGELFF.

This chain links TRBV7-3 with TRBJ2-3, with D possibly matching TRBD2 (5 bases). CDR1 is SGHTA and CDR2 is FQGTGA in the germline V gene. The CDR3 contains 15 residues. The germline V and J ends were trimmed by 4 bases and 0 bases, with 11 bases remaining between them. CDR3 coding DNA: TGTGCCAGCAGCTATGGACGGACTAGCACAGATACGCAGTATTTT. This sequence encodes CASSYGRTSTDTQYF.

The chain links TRBV9 to TRBJ2-2; 7 positions agree with TRBD2. V lost 3 bases and J lost 6; bases outside the gene matches: 8. CDR3 length equals 15 residues. Germline V gene sequence: CDR1 SGDLS, CDR2 YYNGEE. CDR3 sequence (DNA): TGTGCCAGCAGCGCCGTACTAGCGCTTTCCGGGGAGCTGTTTTTT. It encodes CASSAVLALSGELFF. Drawing the rest from reference TRBV9 and TRBJ2-2, the complete variable domain is DSGVTQTPKHLITATGQRVTLRCSPRSGDLSVYWYQQSLDQGLQFLIQYYNGEERAKGNILERFSAQQFPDLHSELNLSSLELGDSALYFCASSAVLALSGELFFGEGSRLTVL.

The chain uses TRBV7-2 and TRBJ1-2; D perhaps matches TRBD1 (6 bases). The CDR3 runs 14 residues. Germline-derived CDR1 and CDR2 are SGHTA and FQGNSA. The V gene lost 4 bases and the J gene lost 4 bases, with 13 bases spanning the gap. Here the CDR3 reads CASSSYRESYGYTF. CDR3 DNA: TGTGCCAGCAGCTCATACAGGGAAAGCTATGGCTACACCTTC.

This clone appeared a few times. The chain is built from TRBV5-4 and TRBJ1-3; 10 nucleotides match TRBD1. Trimming at V came to 4 bases and at J to 2 bases, leaving 3 bases not matched to a gene. Germline CDR1 SGHNT, CDR2 YYREEE (reference sequence). The length of the CDR3 is 15 residues. CDR3: CASSIGQGAGNTIYF. In DNA form, the CDR3 reads TGTGCCAGCAGCATAGGACAGGGGGCTGGAAACACCATATATTTT. Drawing the rest from reference TRBV5-4 and TRBJ1-3, the complete variable domain is ETGVTQSPTHLIKTRGQQVTLRCSSQSGHNTVSWYQQALGQGPQFIFQYYREEENGRGNFPPRFSGLQFPNYSSELNVNALELDDSALYLCASSIGQGAGNTIYFGEGSWLTVV.

This clone has just one count. The rearrangement uses TRBV6-5 and TRBJ1-4; D ambiguous. V was pared by 6 bases and J by 7 bases, with 12 bases between. The CDR3 covers 13 residues. Germline loops: CDR1 MNHEY, CDR2 SVGAGI. The CDR3 spells CASSPVLFEKLFF. The CDR3 nucleotides read TGTGCCAGCAGCCCGGTCTTGTTTGAAAAACTGTTTTTT.

This clone was recorded a few times. This sequence joins TRBV14 and TRBJ1-2, with D perhaps TRBD1 (5 bases). Deletions cut 3 bases from V and 5 bases from J, with 16 bases between. This CDR3 is built from 15 residues. The germline V gene encodes CDR1 SGHDN and CDR2 FVKESK. The chain's CDR3 is CASSQGGVPAYGYTF. CDR3 sequence (DNA): TGTGCCAGCAGCCAGGGGGGAGTACCAGCTTATGGCTACACCTTC.

The rearrangement links TRBV15 to TRBJ2-3; a possible D gene is TRBD2 (6 bases). The CDR3 has 12 amino acids. CDR1 and CDR2 from the germline V gene are LNHNV and YYDKDF (reference sequence). Between the trimmed V and J ends, which lost 6 bases and 4 bases, there was a span of 8 bases. This chain's CDR3 is CATRGGADTQYF. The CDR3 region has the DNA TGTGCCACCAGGGGAGGCGCAGATACGCAGTATTTT.

Concerning this clone itself: The identical CDR3 is also encoded by other nucleotide sequences in the sample. This sequence joins TRBV30 and TRBJ1-5; D may be TRBD1 (6 bases). The CDR3 consists of 13 residues. The germline V gene has CDR1 GTSNPN and CDR2 SVGIG (reference sequence). The V end lost 1 base, the J end lost 2 bases, and 6 bases lay between the germline ends. The CDR3 DNA is TGTGCCTGGAGTGGACAGGGCAATCAGCCCCAGCATTTT. Its protein product is CAWSGQGNQPQHF.

The chain joins TRBV6-2 or TRBV6-3 to TRBJ1-1; D is undetermined. Germline V gene data show CDR1 as MNHEY and CDR2 as SVGEGT. With 0 bases removed from V and 3 bases from J, the gap between germline ends came to 8 bases. The CDR3 has 14 residues. This chain's CDR3 is CASSYSTSDTEAFF. The CDR3 DNA follows: TGTGCCAGCAGTTACTCTACTTCGGACACTGAAGCTTTCTTT.

For this clone: Other DNA sequences within the sample encode an identical CDR3. The chain joins TRBV4-1 to TRBJ2-5; tentatively, D is TRBD2 (6 bases). The CDR3 is 15 amino acids. CDR1 and CDR2 (germline): MGHRA, YSYEKL. The V gene lost 1 base and the J gene lost 5 bases, with 14 bases spanning the gap. The CDR3 nucleotides are TGCGCCAGCAGCCAAGCCCCGGGGGTGGGGGAGACCCAGTACTTC. This encodes CASSQAPGVGETQYF.

This clone was picked up a small number of times. The chain is built from TRBV7-2 and TRBJ2-7; 10 bases agree with TRBD1. The CDR3 loop spans 16 amino acids. CDR1 is SGHTA, CDR2 FQGNSA, per germline. The V and J ends lost 4 bases and 7 bases, in that order; junction bases with no gene match: 13. CDR3 sequence (DNA): TGTGCCAGCAGCTACTCAGCGGGACAGGGGCTTCTGGAGCAGTACTTC. Encoded protein: CASSYSAGQGLLEQYF.

The chain recombines TRBV19 with TRBJ2-5, with 8 bases identical to TRBD2. In germline, CDR1 is LNHDA, CDR2 SQIVND (reference sequence). The CDR3 sequence is 14 residues long. V trimming: 10 bases; J trimming: 2 bases; junction bases outside the gene matches: 9. CDR3 protein: CATRSGGFQETQYF. The CDR3 DNA reads TGTGCCACCCGGAGCGGGGGTTTTCAAGAGACCCAGTACTTC.

This clone was detected a few times. The J gene is TRBJ2-5, the V gene TRBV6-5, with D possibly being TRBD2 (6 bases). V dropped 2 bases and J dropped 1 base, with 11 bases sitting between them. The CDR3 has 15 residues. Germline CDR1 reads MNHEY; CDR2 reads SVGAGI. The CDR3 DNA reads TGTGCCAGCAGTTACGGGCAGGGACTCCAAGAGACCCAGTACTTC. It is translated as CASSYGQGLQETQYF.

This clone was picked up one time. Other DNA sequences in the sample encode the same CDR3. This chain joins TRBV7-9 and TRBJ1-6, with 9 bases aligning to TRBD1. This CDR3 region has 14 residues. Trimming at V came to 4 bases and at J to 7 bases, leaving 2 bases not matched to a gene. Germline V gives CDR1 SEHNR, CDR2 FQNEAQ (reference sequence). CDR3 protein: CASSSGQGNSPLHF. The CDR3 DNA is TGTGCCAGCAGCTCAGGACAGGGGAATTCACCCCTCCACTTT.

This clone was recorded a few times. V is TRBV6-1 and J is TRBJ2-5, with D possibly TRBD2 on 5 matching bases. This CDR3 region has 15 residues. The V end was cut by 1 base, the J end by 0 bases, with 9 bases between. CDR1 is MNHNS, CDR2 SASEGT, per germline. As DNA, the CDR3 is TGTGCCAGCAGTGAAGTGTTGAGGGACCAAGAGACCCAGTACTTC. Translating gives CASSEVLRDQETQYF.

The chain is built from TRBV20-1 and TRBJ2-5; 7 bases line up with TRBD1. V shed 3 bases and J 3 bases; nucleotides not matched to a gene: 16. Per the germline V gene, CDR1 is DFQATT and CDR2 is SNEGSKA (reference sequence). This CDR3 region has 17 residues. For the CDR3, the DNA is TGCAGTGCTAGTTCCGGTCGGCTCGGGACAGCAAAAGAGACCCAGTACTTC. This encodes CSASSGRLGTAKETQYF.

V is TRBV6-2 or TRBV6-3 and J is TRBJ2-1, with D possibly TRBD2 on 5 matching bases. The CDR3 runs to 14 residues. The V gene's germline CDR1 is MNHEY and CDR2 SVGEGT. V lost 0 bases, J lost 5 bases, and 8 bases lay in between. The chain's CDR3 is CASSYSRRDNEQFF. As DNA, the CDR3 is TGTGCCAGCAGTTACTCGAGGCGGGACAATGAGCAGTTCTTC.

This sequence joins TRBV24-1 and TRBJ2-1, with 8 bases aligning to TRBD2. V shed 1 base and J 8 bases; nucleotides not matched to a gene: 9. Per germline, CDR1 KGHDR and CDR2 SFDVKD. The length of the CDR3 is 16 residues. The CDR3 region is CATSDFSAGGFHEQFF. DNA of the CDR3: TGTGCCACCAGTGATTTCTCGGCGGGGGGATTCCATGAGCAGTTCTTC.

A note on this clone: The junction differs from germline at one of its ends, possibly a read error. This chain links TRBV20-1 with TRBJ2-5, with 7 bases fitting TRBD2. The length of the CDR3 is 11 residues. The germline CDR1 and CDR2 sequences are DFQATT and SNEGSKA (reference sequence). CDR3 in amino acids: CTPTSQGTQYF. The CDR3 DNA is TGCACCCCGACTAGCCAAGGGACCCAGTACTTC.

The V call is TRBV2, the J call TRBJ2-7, with TRBD2 matching over 8 bases. Germline assignment: CDR1 SNHLY and CDR2 FYNNEI. V dropped 11 bases and J dropped 2; count of bases not matched to a gene: 14. This CDR3 is 15 amino acids long. The CDR3 protein is CAGSRGTRVAYEQYF. CDR3 sequence (DNA): TGTGCCGGCTCCCGGGGGACTAGAGTAGCCTACGAGCAGTACTTC.

This chain connects TRBV24-1 to TRBJ1-3; D uncertain. From germline, CDR1 is KGHDR and CDR2 SFDVKD. V was trimmed by 5 bases and J by 0 bases, leaving 10 bases between them. CDR3 length equals 15 residues. This chain's CDR3 is CATSAPPSSGNTIYF. The CDR3 nucleotides read TGTGCCACCAGTGCCCCCCCGAGCTCTGGAAACACCATATATTTT.